This passage covers 27 T cell receptor beta chains from one sample sequenced in a study of T cells after yellow fever vaccination. TCRdb itself ran the 5' RACE reads through MiXCR, one entry per CDR3 protein. The sample holds hundreds of thousands of distinct CDR3 sequences; around an eighth are singletons and the top ten take 15%. The sequenced sample was PBMCs, obtained on the day of the yellow fever booster vaccination. The source of these receptors is a man aged 25 to 45 who received the YFV17D yellow fever vaccine.

The table lists this clonotype with a few counts. The genes are TRBV3-1 and TRBJ1-2, with D possibly matching TRBD1 (6 bases). V lost 3 bases and J lost 8, with 10 bases in between. From germline, CDR1 is LGHDT and CDR2 YNNKEL (reference sequence). The CDR3 loop spans 12 amino acids. CDR3 coding DNA: TGTGCCAGCAGCCAGATAGGGGGAGGCTACACCTTC. Translation: CASSQIGGGYTF.

This clonotype was detected only a few times. The gene calls are TRBV6-1 and TRBJ2-7; 8 nucleotides align to TRBD2. The length of the CDR3 is 15 residues. Germline assignment: CDR1 MNHNS and CDR2 SASEGT. V lost 8 bases to trimming and J lost 4 bases; unmatched junction nucleotides: 13. The chain's CDR3 is CASARGGRGTYEQYF. The CDR3, as DNA: TGTGCCAGCGCACGGGGGGGCAGGGGTACGTACGAGCAGTACTTC.

The chain recombines TRBV6-2 or TRBV6-3 with TRBJ2-6; D is uncertain. This CDR3 region has 16 residues. Germline V gives CDR1 MNHEY, CDR2 SVGEGT. V gave up 2 bases and J gave up 0 bases, with 8 bases separating them. The CDR3 nucleotides are TGTGCCAGCAGTTACGGTTCAGACTCTGGGGCCAACGTCCTGACTTTC. Translation gives CASSYGSDSGANVLTF.

This CDR3 is CASRQVVGELNEQFF. The CDR3 nucleotides are TGCGCCAGCCGCCAAGTCGTGGGAGAGCTCAATGAGCAGTTCTTC. The chain joins TRBV5-1 to TRBJ2-1; D is possibly TRBD2 (5 bases). CDR3 length: 15 amino acids. Per the germline V gene, CDR1 is SGHRS and CDR2 is YFSETQ. The V gene lost 7 bases and the J gene lost 6 bases, with 20 bases spanning the gap.

Ten or more counts support this clonotype. J is TRBJ2-2 and V is TRBV27; perhaps TRBD2 as D (6 bases). The CDR3 extends over 19 amino acids. The V end lost 4 bases, the J end lost 3 bases, and 24 bases lay between the germline ends. Germline assignment: CDR1 MNHEY and CDR2 SMNVEV (reference sequence). The CDR3 loop is CASSYQPPGLQIDTGELFF. CDR3 coding DNA: TGTGCCAGCAGTTATCAGCCCCCGGGACTCCAAATAGACACCGGGGAGCTGTTTTTT.

The genes are TRBV19 and TRBJ1-1; D perhaps matches TRBD1 (6 bases). From germline, CDR1 is LNHDA and CDR2 SQIVND (reference sequence). V shed 6 bases and J shed 4 bases, with 15 bases lying between them. This CDR3 is built from 14 residues. This CDR3 is CASRNKDSFTEAFF. The CDR3 DNA reads TGTGCCAGTAGAAATAAGGACAGTTTCACTGAAGCTTTCTTT.

This chain joins TRBV6-5 and TRBJ2-1; 9 bases agree with TRBD1. CDR1 MNHEY and CDR2 SVGAGI come from the germline V gene. The CDR3 contains 15 residues. With 1 base clipped from V and 7 bases from J, the junction kept 5 bases outside the gene matches. CDR3 loop: CASSYFGGQGNEQFF. As DNA, the CDR3 is TGTGCCAGCAGTTACTTTGGGGGACAGGGTAATGAGCAGTTCTTC.

The rearrangement joins TRBV5-1 to TRBJ2-2; D possibly corresponds to TRBD2 (5 bases). Between the trimmed V and J ends, which lost 5 bases and 1 base, there was a span of 9 bases. CDR3 length: 14 amino acids. Germline lookup yields CDR1 SGHRS and CDR2 YFSETQ. The chain's CDR3 is CASREVLNTGELFF. CDR3 DNA: TGCGCCAGCAGGGAGGTACTGAACACCGGGGAGCTGTTTTTT.

This clonotype was counted at least ten times. The V and J genes are TRBV12-3 or TRBV12-4 and TRBJ2-7, with TRBD1 as a possible D gene (5 bases). Trimming shortened V by 8 bases and J by 3 bases, and 14 bases separated the two germline ends. CDR3 length equals 13 residues. CDR3 sequence (DNA): TGTGCCAGCGGGCACAGGAGATTCTACGAGCAGTACTTC. Protein product: CASGHRRFYEQYF.

About this clonotype itself: This may be a read error: a much more frequent sequence differs by one nucleotide. The J gene is TRBJ1-4, the V gene TRBV27, with 8 positions matching TRBD1. The CDR3 has 14 amino acids. The germline gives CDR1 MNHEY, CDR2 SMNVEV (reference sequence). The V and J ends lost 6 bases and 2 bases, in that order; junction bases with no gene match: 2. CDR3 DNA: TGTGCCAGCAGACGGACAGGGACTAATGAAAAACTGTTTTTT. It encodes CASRRTGTNEKLFF.

This clonotype was observed a few times. This chain connects TRBV5-1 to TRBJ2-1; 9 nucleotides align to TRBD1. Germline V gene sequence: CDR1 SGHRS, CDR2 YFSETQ. V dropped 5 bases and J dropped 7; count of bases not matched to a gene: 10. This CDR3 contains 15 residues. CDR3 coding DNA: TGCGCCAGCAGGAGGACAGGGGTGGAGGAGAATGAGCAGTTCTTC. This translates into CASRRTGVEENEQFF.

The table lists this clonotype with a few counts. Here the CDR3 reads CSARILTGNTEAFF. Here the CDR3 DNA reads TGCAGTGCTAGAATTCTGACAGGAAACACTGAAGCTTTCTTT. J is TRBJ1-1 and V is TRBV20-1; D is perhaps TRBD1 (6 bases). The CDR3 totals 14 residues. Per germline, CDR1 DFQATT and CDR2 SNEGSKA (reference sequence). Trimming left V 2 bases short and J 2 bases short, with 12 bases between.

The V gene is TRBV12-3 or TRBV12-4, the J gene TRBJ2-7; TRBD1 aligns across 7 bases. V lost 6 bases to trimming and J lost 4 bases; unmatched junction nucleotides: 9. The CDR3 runs 14 residues. Here the CDR3 reads CASSLGQDVYEQYF. In DNA form, the CDR3 reads TGTGCCAGCAGCCTCGGACAGGACGTATACGAGCAGTACTTC.

With respect to this clonotype: A read error may produce the germline difference seen at one junction end. The rearrangement uses TRBV20-1 and TRBJ2-5; 12 nucleotides match TRBD2. CDR1 is DFQATT and CDR2 is SNEGSKA in the germline V gene (reference sequence). CDR3 length equals 14 residues. Written as DNA, the CDR3 is TGCAGTGCTAGACTAGCGGGAGGGCGAGAGACCCAGAACTTC. Translation gives CSARLAGGRETQNF.

The CDR3 here is CASSLSGTAGKEQYF. The CDR3 region has the DNA TGTGCCAGCAGCTTATCAGGGACAGCGGGGAAGGAGCAGTACTTC. The chain recombines TRBV7-8 with TRBJ2-7; tentatively, D is TRBD1 or TRBD2 (7 bases each). V shed 2 bases and J shed 7 bases, with 18 bases lying between them. The CDR3 extends over 15 amino acids. Germline CDR1 and CDR2: SGHVS and FQNEAQ.

The chain has TRBV13 and TRBJ1-1, with D possibly TRBD1 on 5 matching bases. Trimming took 6 bases from V and 6 from J, leaving 11 bases between them. The CDR3 sequence is 12 residues long. Germline loops: CDR1 PRHDT, CDR2 FYEKMQ (reference sequence). CDR3 sequence (DNA): TGTGCCAGCAGTCACACAGGCTCTGAAGCTTTCTTT. This sequence encodes CASSHTGSEAFF.

The chain recombines TRBV18 with TRBJ2-1, with TRBD2 matching over 7 bases. V lost 2 bases and J lost 4; bases outside the gene matches: 8. CDR1 KGHSH and CDR2 LQKENI come from the germline V gene. The CDR3 sequence is 16 residues long. The CDR3 here is CASSPVAGTIYNEQFF. CDR3 nucleotide sequence: TGTGCCAGCTCACCAGTGGCTGGGACTATTTACAATGAGCAGTTCTTC.

The chain employs TRBV20-1 and TRBJ2-7, with TRBD1 matching 10 bases. CDR1 and CDR2 (germline): DFQATT, SNEGSKA (reference sequence). This CDR3 has 14 residues. The V gene end was trimmed by 0 bases and the J gene end by 2 bases; junction bases not matched to a gene: 1. This CDR3 reads CSARDGTGAYEQYF. CDR3 sequence (DNA): TGCAGTGCTAGAGACGGGACAGGGGCCTACGAGCAGTACTTC.

This rearrangement joins TRBV4-1 to TRBJ2-7; maybe TRBD2 (6 bases). CDR1 and CDR2 from the germline V gene are MGHRA and YSYEKL. Trimming took 0 bases from V and 2 from J, leaving 11 bases between them. There are 15 residues in the CDR3. CDR3 nucleotide sequence: TGCGCCAGCAGCCAAGATCGGCGGGATACCTACGAGCAGTACTTC. This codes for CASSQDRRDTYEQYF.

At least ten counts were recorded for this clonotype. V and J are TRBV6-1 and TRBJ2-6, with D tentatively TRBD2 (6 bases). Germline CDR1 is MNHNS and CDR2 is SASEGT. V shed 6 bases and J shed 0 bases, with 9 bases lying between them. This CDR3 is 15 amino acids long. This chain's CDR3 is CASRQGGSGANVLTF. CDR3 nucleotides: TGTGCCAGCAGGCAGGGAGGCTCTGGGGCCAACGTCCTGACTTTC.

This clonotype came up many times. This chain links TRBV5-1 with TRBJ2-1; 7 bases fit TRBD2. From germline, CDR1 is SGHRS and CDR2 YFSETQ. The CDR3 runs to 17 residues. Trimming removed 0 bases from V and 8 bases from J; junction bases left unmatched: 14. CDR3 residues: CASSLAVTRAGVHEQFF. The CDR3 DNA reads as TGCGCCAGCAGCTTGGCCGTTACTAGGGCGGGAGTCCATGAGCAGTTCTTC.

The CDR3 DNA reads TGCAGTGCTAGAGGGTTGGGGTCCCATGAGCAGTTCTTC. Protein product: CSARGLGSHEQFF. The chain carries TRBV20-1 and TRBJ2-1; D not certain. The CDR3 has 13 amino acids. With 1 base removed from V and 8 bases from J, the gap between germline ends came to 12 bases. Germline V gene lookup returns CDR1 DFQATT and CDR2 SNEGSKA (reference sequence).

This chain uses TRBV20-1 with TRBJ1-5, with TRBD1 matching over 7 bases. CDR1 is DFQATT, CDR2 SNEGSKA, per germline (reference sequence). CDR3 length: 14 amino acids. Losses at the gene ends were 6 bases for V and 1 base for J; bases not matched to a gene: 6. Here the CDR3 reads CSAKRGQSNQPQHF. As DNA, the CDR3 is TGCAGTGCCAAGAGGGGGCAGAGCAATCAGCCCCAGCATTTT.

This clonotype occurred a few times. The chain has TRBV20-1 and TRBJ2-7, with TRBD2 matching 11 bases. Germline CDR1 and CDR2: DFQATT and SNEGSKA (reference sequence). CDR3 size: 15 residues. The J segment lost 0 bases and the V segment lost 6 bases, leaving 7 bases of the junction unmatched. CDR3: CSAIGLAGFSYEQYF. In DNA form, the CDR3 reads TGCAGTGCAATCGGACTAGCGGGCTTCTCCTACGAGCAGTACTTC.

The chain joins TRBV29-1 to TRBJ1-4; D is perhaps TRBD1 (6 bases). CDR1 SQVTM and CDR2 ANQGSEA come from the germline V gene. Trimming stripped 5 bases from V and 8 bases from J, with 12 bases between. The CDR3 loop spans 12 amino acids. The CDR3 DNA follows: TGCAGCGTTTCCAGGGGAGGGGAAAAACTGTTTTTT. Translation: CSVSRGGEKLFF.

In this sample, this clonotype turned up a few times. The rearrangement joins TRBV15 to TRBJ2-1, with D perhaps matching TRBD1 (6 bases). The germline V gene encodes CDR1 LNHNV and CDR2 YYDKDF (reference sequence). V was pared by 3 bases and J by 5 bases, with 17 bases between. The CDR3 is 16 amino acids. The CDR3 DNA is TGTGCCACCAGCAGCCTGGCGGACAGAGCTAACAATGAGCAGTTCTTC. It translates to CATSSLADRANNEQFF. The whole variable domain, remainder taken from reference TRBV15 and TRBJ2-1, is DAMVIQNPRYQVTQFGKPVTLSCSQTLNHNVMYWYQQKSSQAPKLLFHYYDKDFNNEADTPDNFQSRRPNTSFCFLDIRSPGLGDTAMYLCATSSLADRANNEQFFGPGTRLTVL.

This sequence joins TRBV6-5 and TRBJ2-1; 10 positions agree with TRBD2. The CDR3 loop spans 17 amino acids. Germline V lookup: CDR1 MNHEY, CDR2 SVGAGI. The V segment lost 2 bases and the J segment 3 bases; nucleotides outside the gene matches: 7. CDR3: CASSYIPTSGNYNEQFF. The CDR3 bases are TGTGCCAGCAGTTACATTCCAACTAGCGGGAACTACAATGAGCAGTTCTTC.